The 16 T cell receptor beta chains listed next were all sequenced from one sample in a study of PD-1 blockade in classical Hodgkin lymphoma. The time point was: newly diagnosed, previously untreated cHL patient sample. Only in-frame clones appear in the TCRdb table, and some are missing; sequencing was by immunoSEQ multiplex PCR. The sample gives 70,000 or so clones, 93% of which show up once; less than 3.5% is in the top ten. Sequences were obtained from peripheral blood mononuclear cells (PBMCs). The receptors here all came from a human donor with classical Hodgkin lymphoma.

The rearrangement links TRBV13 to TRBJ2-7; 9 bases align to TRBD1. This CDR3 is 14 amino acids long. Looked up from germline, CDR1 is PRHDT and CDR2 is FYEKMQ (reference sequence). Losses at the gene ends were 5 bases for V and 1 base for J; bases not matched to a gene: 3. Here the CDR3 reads CASSGQGRSYEQYF. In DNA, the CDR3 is TGTGCCAGCAGCGGACAGGGGCGATCCTACGAGCAGTACTTC.

The CDR3 loop is CAWTRLPHNEQFF. In DNA form, the CDR3 reads TGTGCCTGGACTCGACTCCCCCACAATGAGCAGTTCTTC. The V call is TRBV30, the J call TRBJ2-1; D uncertain. The CDR3 covers 13 residues. Germline assignment: CDR1 GTSNPN and CDR2 SVGIG (reference sequence). Trimming removed 4 bases from V and 5 bases from J, with 12 bases in between.

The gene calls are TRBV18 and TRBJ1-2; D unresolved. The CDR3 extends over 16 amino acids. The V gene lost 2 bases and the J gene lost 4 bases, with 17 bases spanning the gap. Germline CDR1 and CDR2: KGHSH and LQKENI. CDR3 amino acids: CASSPGKEGDGYGYTF. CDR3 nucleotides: TGTGCCAGCTCACCAGGGAAAGAGGGCGATGGCTATGGCTACACCTTC.

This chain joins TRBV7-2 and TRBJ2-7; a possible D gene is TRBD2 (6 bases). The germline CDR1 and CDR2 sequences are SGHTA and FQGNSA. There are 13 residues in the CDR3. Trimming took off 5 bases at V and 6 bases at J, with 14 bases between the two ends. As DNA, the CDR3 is TGTGCCAGCAGCCGGGTCACCGGGGGCGAGCAGTACTTC. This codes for CASSRVTGGEQYF.

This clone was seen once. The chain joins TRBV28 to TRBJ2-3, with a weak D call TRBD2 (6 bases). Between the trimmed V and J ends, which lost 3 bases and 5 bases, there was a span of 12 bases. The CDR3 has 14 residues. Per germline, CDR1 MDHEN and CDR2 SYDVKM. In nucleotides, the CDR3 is TGTGCCAGCAGTTTCGCTAGCGTCCTAGATACGCAGTATTTT. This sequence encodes CASSFASVLDTQYF.

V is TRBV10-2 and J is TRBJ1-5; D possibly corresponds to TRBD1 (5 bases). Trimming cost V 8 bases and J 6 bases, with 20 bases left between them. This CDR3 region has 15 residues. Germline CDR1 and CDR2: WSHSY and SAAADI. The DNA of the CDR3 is TGCGCCAGCGGACGCGCTACCAGGGCGCTTCAGCCCCAGCATTTT. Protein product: CASGRATRALQPQHF.

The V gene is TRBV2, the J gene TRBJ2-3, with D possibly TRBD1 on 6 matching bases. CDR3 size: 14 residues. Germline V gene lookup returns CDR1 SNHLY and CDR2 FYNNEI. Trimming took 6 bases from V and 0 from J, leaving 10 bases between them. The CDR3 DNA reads TGTGCCAGCAGCCAGGGGTTTAGCACAGATACGCAGTATTTT. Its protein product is CASSQGFSTDTQYF.

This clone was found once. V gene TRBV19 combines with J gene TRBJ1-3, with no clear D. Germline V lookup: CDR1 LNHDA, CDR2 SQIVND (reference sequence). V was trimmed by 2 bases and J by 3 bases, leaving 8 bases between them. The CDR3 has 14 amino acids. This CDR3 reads CASSISLFGNTIYF. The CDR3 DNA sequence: TGTGCCAGTAGTATAAGTCTCTTTGGAAACACCATATATTTT.

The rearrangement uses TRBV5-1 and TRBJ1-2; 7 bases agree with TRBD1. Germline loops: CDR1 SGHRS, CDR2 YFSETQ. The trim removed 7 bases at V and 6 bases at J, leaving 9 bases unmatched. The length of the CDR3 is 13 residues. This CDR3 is CASGPGTVNGYTF. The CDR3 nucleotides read TGCGCCAGCGGCCCGGGGACAGTCAATGGCTACACCTTC.

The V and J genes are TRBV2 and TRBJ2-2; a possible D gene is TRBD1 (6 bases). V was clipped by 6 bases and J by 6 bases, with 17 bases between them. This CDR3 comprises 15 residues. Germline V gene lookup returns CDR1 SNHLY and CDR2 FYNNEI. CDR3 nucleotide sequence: TGTGCCAGCAGGGCTTTAGGGGGATCTTCCGGGGAGCTGTTTTTT. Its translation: CASRALGGSSGELFF.

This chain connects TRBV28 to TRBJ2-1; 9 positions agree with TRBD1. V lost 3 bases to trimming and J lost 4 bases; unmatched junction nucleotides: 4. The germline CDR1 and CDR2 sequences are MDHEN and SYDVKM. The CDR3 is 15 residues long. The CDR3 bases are TGTGCCAGCAGTTTCTCGGGACAGGGTTACAATGAGCAGTTCTTC. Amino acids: CASSFSGQGYNEQFF.

The CDR3 sequence: CASSSPTLARGANVLTF. The CDR3 DNA reads as TGTGCCAGCAGTTCCCCCACATTGGCCCGGGGGGCCAACGTCCTGACTTTC. The chain is built from TRBV28 and TRBJ2-6; no clear D gene. This CDR3 comprises 17 residues. V lost 4 bases and J lost 4, with 17 bases in between. CDR1 and CDR2 from the germline V gene are MDHEN and SYDVKM.

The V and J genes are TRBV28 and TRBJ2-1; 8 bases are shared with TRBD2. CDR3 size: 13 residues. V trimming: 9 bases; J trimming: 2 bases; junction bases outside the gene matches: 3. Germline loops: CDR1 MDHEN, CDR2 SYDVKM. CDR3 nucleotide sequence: TGTGCCAGTCAGCGGGAGCCCTACAATGAGCAGTTCTTC. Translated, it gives CASQREPYNEQFF.

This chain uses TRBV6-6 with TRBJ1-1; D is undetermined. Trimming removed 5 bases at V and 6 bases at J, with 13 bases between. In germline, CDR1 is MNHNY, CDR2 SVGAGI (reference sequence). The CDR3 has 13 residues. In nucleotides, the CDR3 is TGTGCCAGCAGTGGGGAAATCTACTCTGAAGCTTTCTTT. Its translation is CASSGEIYSEAFF.

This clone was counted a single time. CDR3 coding DNA: TGCGCCAGCAGCTCGGGGACAGGGGGCCCCTACGAGCAGTACTTC. Translating gives CASSSGTGGPYEQYF. V and J are TRBV5-1 and TRBJ2-7; 12 bases fit TRBD1. Germline values: CDR1 SGHRS, CDR2 YFSETQ. This CDR3 has 15 amino acids. V lost 3 bases, J lost 2 bases, and 3 bases stayed unmatched.

This chain's CDR3 is CASSIWKQGNQPQHF. CDR3 nucleotide sequence: TGTGCCAGTAGTATTTGGAAACAGGGTAACCAGCCCCAGCATTTT. The chain is built from TRBV19 and TRBJ1-5, with a possible D match to TRBD1 (6 bases). Germline V gene lookup returns CDR1 LNHDA and CDR2 SQIVND (reference sequence). The CDR3 contains 15 residues. V was clipped by 3 bases and J by 7 bases, with 16 bases between them.